The next 9 T cell receptor beta chains were all read from a single sample in a study of CD8+CD57+ T cells in acquired aplastic anemia. The template used for profiling TCR beta VDJ and CDR3 was genomic DNA. TCRdb independently ran MiXCR on the reads; one entry per CDR3 protein. The sample shows 120,000 or so distinct CDR3 sequences, approximately 41% of them seen only once. By flow cytometry, patients selected for sequencing had shown an expansion of CD8+CD57+ cells. Sequencing used sorted CD4+, CD8+, or CD8+CD57+ T cells (not recorded which) from PBMCs. These receptors all stem from a human donor with aplastic anemia.

This clonotype was found a few times. J is TRBJ2-2 and V is TRBV11-2; D gene uncertain. Germline values: CDR1 SGHAT, CDR2 FQNNGV. The CDR3 extends over 14 amino acids. The ends were cut back, 2 bases at V and 2 bases at J, with 6 bases in the middle. CDR3 residues: CASSLPRNTGELFF. CDR3 DNA: TGTGCCAGCAGCTTACCTAGAAACACCGGGGAGCTGTTTTTT.

The chain links TRBV6-4 to TRBJ1-1; 7 bases line up with TRBD1. J lost 14 bases, V lost 7 bases, and 19 bases had no gene match. CDR1 and CDR2 from the germline V gene are MRHNA and SNTAGT. The CDR3 has 14 amino acids. CDR3 in DNA: TGTGCCAGCACCAACAATCCCGGGACAGCCGTTGTGTTCTTT. As protein: CASTNNPGTAVVFF.

CDR3: CASSLLTGRRETQYF. In nucleotides, the CDR3 is TGTGCCAGCAGCTTATTGACAGGGAGGAGGGAGACCCAGTACTTC. The chain couples TRBV7-6 to TRBJ2-5, with D perhaps TRBD1 (7 bases). V lost 2 bases to trimming and J lost 5 bases, with 15 bases between them. CDR3 size: 15 residues. Germline lookup yields CDR1 SGHVS and CDR2 FNYEAQ.

V and J are TRBV10-3 and TRBJ1-6, with D perhaps TRBD1 (5 bases). Trimming removed 4 bases at V and 19 bases at J, with 14 bases between. The CDR3 runs 11 residues. Germline CDR1 reads ENHRY; CDR2 reads SYGVKD. CDR3 sequence: CAISAGTEPHF. CDR3 bases: TGTGCCATCAGTGCGGGGACGGAACCGCACTTT.

In nucleotides, the CDR3 is TGTGCCAGCAGCCCCACCGAAGCTAGCGGGGGGCCCGGGGAGCTGTTTTTT. Its protein is CASSPTEASGGPGELFF. The chain is built from TRBV25-1 and TRBJ2-2; TRBD2 aligns across 11 bases. The CDR3 runs 17 residues. Germline trimming cut 6 bases from V and 6 bases from J; bases unmatched to any gene: 12. The germline gives CDR1 MGHDK, CDR2 SYGVNS.

In this sample, this clonotype turned up many times. This chain connects TRBV20-1 to TRBJ1-5; 12 bases are shared with TRBD1. With 6 bases clipped from V and 6 bases from J, the junction kept 6 bases outside the gene matches. The CDR3 runs 14 residues. CDR1 is DFQATT and CDR2 is SNEGSKA in the germline V gene (reference sequence). CDR3 nucleotides: TGCAGTGCACCGGGACAGGGGGCGAGTCAGCCCCAGCATTTT. Protein sequence: CSAPGQGASQPQHF.

A remark on this clonotype: This may stem from a read error, because a much larger clone lies one nucleotide away. The gene calls are TRBV6-1 and TRBJ1-2; 8 nucleotides align to TRBD1. Germline CDR1 and CDR2: MNHNS and SASEGT. There are 13 residues in the CDR3. The DNA of the CDR3 is TGTACCAGCAGTATGGACAGGGCCTATGGCTACACCTTC. Amino acid sequence: CTSSMDRAYGYTF.

This clonotype was found many times. The rearrangement links TRBV6-1 to TRBJ1-2, with D unclear. Germline-derived CDR1 and CDR2 are MNHNS and SASEGT. Trimming took off 8 bases at V and 4 bases at J, with 17 bases between the two ends. This CDR3 has 14 amino acids. CDR3 coding DNA: TGTGCCAGCGGAACTACCCTTATAACCTATGGCTACACCTTC. As protein: CASGTTLITYGYTF.

This rearrangement joins TRBV20-1 to TRBJ2-7, with 7 bases matching TRBD1. The germline V gene has CDR1 DFQATT and CDR2 SNEGSKA (reference sequence). Germline trimming cut 5 bases from V and 2 bases from J; bases unmatched to any gene: 3. The CDR3 is made up of 12 amino acids. The chain's CDR3 is CSARGTAYEQYF. The DNA of the CDR3 is TGCAGTGCTCGAGGGACAGCCTACGAGCAGTACTTC.